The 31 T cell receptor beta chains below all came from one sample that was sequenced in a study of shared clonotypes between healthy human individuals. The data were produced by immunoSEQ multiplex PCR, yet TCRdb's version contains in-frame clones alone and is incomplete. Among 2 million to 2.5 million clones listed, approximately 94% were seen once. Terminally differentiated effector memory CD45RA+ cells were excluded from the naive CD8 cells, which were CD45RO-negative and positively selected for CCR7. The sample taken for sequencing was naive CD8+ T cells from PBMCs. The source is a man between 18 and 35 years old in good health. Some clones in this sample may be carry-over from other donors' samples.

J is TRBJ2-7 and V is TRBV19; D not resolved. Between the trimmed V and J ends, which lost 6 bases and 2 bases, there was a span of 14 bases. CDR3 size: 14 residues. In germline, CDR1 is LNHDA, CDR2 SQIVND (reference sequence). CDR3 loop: CASRARGVPYEQYF. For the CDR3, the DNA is TGTGCCAGTAGGGCTCGTGGGGTACCCTACGAGCAGTACTTC.

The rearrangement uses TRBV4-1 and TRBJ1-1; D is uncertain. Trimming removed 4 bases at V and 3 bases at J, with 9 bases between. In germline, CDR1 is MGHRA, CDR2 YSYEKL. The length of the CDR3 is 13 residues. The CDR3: CASSRRSDTEAFF. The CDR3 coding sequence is TGCGCCAGCAGCCGAAGGTCAGACACTGAAGCTTTCTTT.

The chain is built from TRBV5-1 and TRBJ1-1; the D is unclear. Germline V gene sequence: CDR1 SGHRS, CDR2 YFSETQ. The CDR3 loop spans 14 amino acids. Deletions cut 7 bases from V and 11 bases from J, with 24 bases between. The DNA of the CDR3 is TGCGCCAGCCCGAACCCCCGGTTGATTATCAGGGCTTTCTTT. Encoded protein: CASPNPRLIIRAFF. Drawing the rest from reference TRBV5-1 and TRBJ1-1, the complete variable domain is KAGVTQTPRYLIKTRGQQVTLSCSPISGHRSVSWYQQTPGQGLQFLFEYFSETQRNKGNFPGRFSGRQFSNSRSEMNVSTLELGDSALYLCASPNPRLIIRAFFGQGTRLTVV.

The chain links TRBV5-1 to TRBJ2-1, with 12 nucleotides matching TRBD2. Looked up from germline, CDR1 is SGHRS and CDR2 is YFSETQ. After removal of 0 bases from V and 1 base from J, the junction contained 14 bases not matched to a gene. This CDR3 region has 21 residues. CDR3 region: CASSLGRRTSGIAFSYNEQFF. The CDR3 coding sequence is TGCGCCAGCAGCTTGGGAAGAAGGACTAGCGGGATTGCCTTTTCCTACAATGAGCAGTTCTTC.

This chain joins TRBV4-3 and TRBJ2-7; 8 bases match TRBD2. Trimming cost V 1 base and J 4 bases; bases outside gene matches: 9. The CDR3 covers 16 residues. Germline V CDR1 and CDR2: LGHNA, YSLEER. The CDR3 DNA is TGCGCCAGCAGCCAAGGCCAATTCGCGGGAGGTTACGAGCAGTACTTC. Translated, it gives CASSQGQFAGGYEQYF.

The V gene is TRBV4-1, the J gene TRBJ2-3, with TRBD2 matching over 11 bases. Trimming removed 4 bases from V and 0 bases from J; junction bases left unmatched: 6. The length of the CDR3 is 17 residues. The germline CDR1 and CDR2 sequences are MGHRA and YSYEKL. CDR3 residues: CASSRSSGRLSTDTQYF. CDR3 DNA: TGCGCCAGCAGCCGGTCTAGCGGGAGGCTGAGCACAGATACGCAGTATTTT.

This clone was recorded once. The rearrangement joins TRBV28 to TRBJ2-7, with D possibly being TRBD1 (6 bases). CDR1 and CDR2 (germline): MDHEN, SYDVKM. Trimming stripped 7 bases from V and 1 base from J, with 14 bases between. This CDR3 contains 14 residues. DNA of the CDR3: TGTGCCAGCATTAAACAGGGTTTTTCCTACGAGCAGTACTTC. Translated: CASIKQGFSYEQYF.

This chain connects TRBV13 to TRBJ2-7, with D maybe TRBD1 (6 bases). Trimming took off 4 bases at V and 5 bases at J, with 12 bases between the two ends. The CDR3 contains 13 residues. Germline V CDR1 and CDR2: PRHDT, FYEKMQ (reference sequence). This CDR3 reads CASSSPQGDEQYF. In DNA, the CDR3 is TGTGCCAGCAGCTCCCCACAGGGTGACGAGCAGTACTTC. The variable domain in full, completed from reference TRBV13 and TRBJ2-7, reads AAGVIQSPRHLIKEKRETATLKCYPIPRHDTVYWYQQGPGQDPQFLISFYEKMQSDKGSIPDRFSAQQFSDYHSELNMSSLELGDSALYFCASSSPQGDEQYFGPGTRLTVT.

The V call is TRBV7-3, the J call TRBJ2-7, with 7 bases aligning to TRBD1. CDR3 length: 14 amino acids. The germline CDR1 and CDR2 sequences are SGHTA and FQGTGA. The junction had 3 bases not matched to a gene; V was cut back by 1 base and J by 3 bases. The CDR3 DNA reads TGTGCCAGCAGCTTAAGACAGGGTAGCTACGAGCAGTACTTC. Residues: CASSLRQGSYEQYF.

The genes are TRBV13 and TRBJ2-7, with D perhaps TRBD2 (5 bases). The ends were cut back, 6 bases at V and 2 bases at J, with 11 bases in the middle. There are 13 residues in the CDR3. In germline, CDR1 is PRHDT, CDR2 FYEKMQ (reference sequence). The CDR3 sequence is CASREGLTYEQYF. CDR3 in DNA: TGTGCCAGCAGAGAGGGCCTTACCTACGAGCAGTACTTC.

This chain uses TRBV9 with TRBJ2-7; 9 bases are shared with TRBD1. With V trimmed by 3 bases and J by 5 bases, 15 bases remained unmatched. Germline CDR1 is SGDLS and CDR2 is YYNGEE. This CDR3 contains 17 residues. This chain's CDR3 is CASSDGRKGQGGNEQYF. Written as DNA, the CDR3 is TGTGCCAGCAGCGATGGGAGGAAGGGACAGGGCGGTAACGAGCAGTACTTC.

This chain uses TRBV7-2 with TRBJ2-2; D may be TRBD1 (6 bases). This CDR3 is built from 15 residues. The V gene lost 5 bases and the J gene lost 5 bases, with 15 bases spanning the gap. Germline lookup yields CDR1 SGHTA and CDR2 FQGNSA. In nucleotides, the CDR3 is TGTGCCAGCAGCGCAAGAACAGGGCGAACCGGGGAGCTGTTTTTT. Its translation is CASSARTGRTGELFF. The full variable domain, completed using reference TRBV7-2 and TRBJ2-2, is GAGVSQSPSNKVTEKGKDVELRCDPISGHTALYWYRQSLGQGLEFLIYFQGNSAPDKSGLPSDRFSAERTGGSVSTLTIQRTQQEDSAVYLCASSARTGRTGELFFGEGSRLTVL.

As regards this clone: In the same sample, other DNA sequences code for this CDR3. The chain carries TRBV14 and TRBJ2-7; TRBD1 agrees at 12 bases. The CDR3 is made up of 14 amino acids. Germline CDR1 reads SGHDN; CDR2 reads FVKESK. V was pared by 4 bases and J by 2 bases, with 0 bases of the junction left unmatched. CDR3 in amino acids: CASSRDRGPYEQYF. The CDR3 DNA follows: TGTGCCAGCAGCCGGGACAGGGGGCCCTACGAGCAGTACTTC. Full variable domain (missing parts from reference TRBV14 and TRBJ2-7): EAGVTQFPSHSVIEKGQTVTLRCDPISGHDNLYWYRRVMGKEIKFLLHFVKESKQDESGMPNNRFLAERTGGTYSTLKVQPAELEDSGVYFCASSRDRGPYEQYFGPGTRLTVT.

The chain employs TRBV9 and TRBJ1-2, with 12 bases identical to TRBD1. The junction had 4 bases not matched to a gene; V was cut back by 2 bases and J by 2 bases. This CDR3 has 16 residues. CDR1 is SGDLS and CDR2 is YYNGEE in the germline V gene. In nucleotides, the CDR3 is TGTGCCAGCAGCGTCGGGACAGGGGGCGTCAACTATGGCTACACCTTC. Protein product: CASSVGTGGVNYGYTF.

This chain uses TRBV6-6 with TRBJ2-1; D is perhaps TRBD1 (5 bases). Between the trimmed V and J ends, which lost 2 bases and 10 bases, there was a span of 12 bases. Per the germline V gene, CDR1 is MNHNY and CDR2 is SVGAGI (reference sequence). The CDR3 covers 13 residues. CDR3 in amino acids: CASSYDRTEEQFF. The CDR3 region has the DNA TGTGCCAGCAGTTACGACAGAACTGAGGAGCAGTTCTTC.

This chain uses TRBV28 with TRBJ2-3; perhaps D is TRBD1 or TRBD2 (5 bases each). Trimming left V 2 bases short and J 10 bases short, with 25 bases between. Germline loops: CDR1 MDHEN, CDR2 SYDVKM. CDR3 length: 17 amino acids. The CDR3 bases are TGTGCCAGCAGTTTAAAAGGGGTCAGTTACTCCGGGGCGGCGCAGTATTTT. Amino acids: CASSLKGVSYSGAAQYF.

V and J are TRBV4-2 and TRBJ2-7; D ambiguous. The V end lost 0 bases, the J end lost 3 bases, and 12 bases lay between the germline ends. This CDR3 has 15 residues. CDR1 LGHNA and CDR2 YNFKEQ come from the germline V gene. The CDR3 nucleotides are TGTGCCAGCAGCCAAGAAGGCGTGACAATCTACGAGCAGTACTTC. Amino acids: CASSQEGVTIYEQYF.

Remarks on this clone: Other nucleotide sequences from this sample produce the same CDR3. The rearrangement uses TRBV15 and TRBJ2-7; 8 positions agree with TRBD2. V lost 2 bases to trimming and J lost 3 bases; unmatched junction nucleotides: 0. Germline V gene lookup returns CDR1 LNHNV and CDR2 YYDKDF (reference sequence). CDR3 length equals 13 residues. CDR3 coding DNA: TGTGCCACCAGCAGACGGGGGGGCTACGAGCAGTACTTC. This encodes CATSRRGGYEQYF.

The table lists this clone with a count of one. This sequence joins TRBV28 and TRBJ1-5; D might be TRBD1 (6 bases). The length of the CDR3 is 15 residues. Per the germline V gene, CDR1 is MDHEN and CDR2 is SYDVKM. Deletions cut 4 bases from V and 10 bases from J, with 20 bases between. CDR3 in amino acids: CASSWEQGIPQPQHF. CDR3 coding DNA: TGTGCCAGCAGTTGGGAACAGGGCATCCCCCAACCCCAGCATTTT.

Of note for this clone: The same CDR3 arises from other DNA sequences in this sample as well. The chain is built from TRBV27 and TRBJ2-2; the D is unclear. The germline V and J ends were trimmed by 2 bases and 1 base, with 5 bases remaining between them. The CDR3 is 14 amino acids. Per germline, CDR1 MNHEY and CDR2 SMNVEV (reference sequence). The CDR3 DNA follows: TGTGCCAGCAGTTTAGCTGGGAACACCGGGGAGCTGTTTTTT. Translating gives CASSLAGNTGELFF.

The chain's CDR3 is CASSLGDAEAFF. The CDR3 DNA follows: TGTGCCAGCAGCCTGGGGGACGCTGAAGCTTTCTTT. The J gene is TRBJ1-1, the V gene TRBV7-9; D may be TRBD1 (5 bases). Germline-derived CDR1 and CDR2 are SEHNR and FQNEAQ (reference sequence). The CDR3 covers 12 residues. Trimming left V 5 bases short and J 6 bases short, with 10 bases between.

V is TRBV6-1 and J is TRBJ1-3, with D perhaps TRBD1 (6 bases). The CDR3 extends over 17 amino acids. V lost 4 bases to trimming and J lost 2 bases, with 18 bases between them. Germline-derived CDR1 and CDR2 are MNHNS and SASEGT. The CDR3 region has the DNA TGTGCCAGCAGTGCACTACCTAGGACAGCCGCTGGAAACACCATATATTTT. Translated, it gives CASSALPRTAAGNTIYF.

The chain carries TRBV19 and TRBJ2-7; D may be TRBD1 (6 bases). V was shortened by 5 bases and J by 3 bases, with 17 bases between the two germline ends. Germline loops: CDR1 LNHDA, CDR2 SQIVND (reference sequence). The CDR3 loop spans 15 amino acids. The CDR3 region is CASSPDYRVFYEQYF. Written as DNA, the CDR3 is TGTGCCAGTAGTCCGGATTACAGGGTTTTCTACGAGCAGTACTTC.

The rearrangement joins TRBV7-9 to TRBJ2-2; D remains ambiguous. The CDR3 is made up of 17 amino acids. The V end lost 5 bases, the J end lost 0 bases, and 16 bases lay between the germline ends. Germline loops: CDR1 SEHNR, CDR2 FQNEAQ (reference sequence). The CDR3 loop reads CASSPRGVHANTGELFF. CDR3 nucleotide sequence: TGTGCCAGCAGCCCCCGTGGGGTTCACGCGAACACCGGGGAGCTGTTTTTT.

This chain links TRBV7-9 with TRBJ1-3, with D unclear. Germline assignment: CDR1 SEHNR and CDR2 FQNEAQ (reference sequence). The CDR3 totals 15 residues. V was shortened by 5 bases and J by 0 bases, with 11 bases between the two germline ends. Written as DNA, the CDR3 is TGTGCCAGCAGCGACCGGGCCGACTCTGGAAACACCATATATTTT. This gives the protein CASSDRADSGNTIYF.

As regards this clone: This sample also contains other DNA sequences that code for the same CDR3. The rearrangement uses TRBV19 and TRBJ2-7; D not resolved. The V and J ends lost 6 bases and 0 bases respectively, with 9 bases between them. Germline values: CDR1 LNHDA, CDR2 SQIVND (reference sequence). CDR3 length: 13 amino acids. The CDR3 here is CASRGGSSYEQYF. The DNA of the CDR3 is TGTGCCAGTAGGGGCGGAAGCTCCTACGAGCAGTACTTC.

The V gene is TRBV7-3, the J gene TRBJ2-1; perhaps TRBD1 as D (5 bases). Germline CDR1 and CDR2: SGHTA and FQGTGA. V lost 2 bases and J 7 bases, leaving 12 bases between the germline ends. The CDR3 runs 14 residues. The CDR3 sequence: CASSLPGAINEQFF. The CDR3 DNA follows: TGTGCCAGCAGCTTACCTGGGGCCATTAATGAGCAGTTCTTC.

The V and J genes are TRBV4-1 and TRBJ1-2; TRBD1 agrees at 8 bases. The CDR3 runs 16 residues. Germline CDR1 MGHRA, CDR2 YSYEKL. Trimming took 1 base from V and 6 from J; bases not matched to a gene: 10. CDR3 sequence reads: CASSQALPGGRNGYTF. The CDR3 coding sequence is TGCGCCAGCAGCCAAGCTTTGCCAGGGGGCAGGAATGGCTACACCTTC.

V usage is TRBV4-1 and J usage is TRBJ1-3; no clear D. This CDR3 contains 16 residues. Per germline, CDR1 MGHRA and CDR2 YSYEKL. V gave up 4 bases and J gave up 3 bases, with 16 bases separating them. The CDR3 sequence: CASSPGNGQNGNTIYF. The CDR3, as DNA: TGCGCCAGCAGCCCGGGTAACGGGCAAAATGGAAACACCATATATTTT.

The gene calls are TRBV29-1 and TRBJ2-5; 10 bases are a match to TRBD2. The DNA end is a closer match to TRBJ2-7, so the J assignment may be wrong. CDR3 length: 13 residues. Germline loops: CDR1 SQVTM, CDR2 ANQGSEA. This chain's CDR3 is CSVEKREGYEQYF. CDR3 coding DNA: TGCAGCGTTGAGAAGCGGGAGGGTTACGAGCAGTACTTC.

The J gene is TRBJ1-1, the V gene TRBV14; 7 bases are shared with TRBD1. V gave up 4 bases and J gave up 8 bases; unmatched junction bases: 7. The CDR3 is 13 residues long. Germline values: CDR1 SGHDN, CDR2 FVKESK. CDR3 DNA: TGTGCCAGCAGCCCGATCGGGACAGCAGAAGCTTTCTTT. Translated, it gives CASSPIGTAEAFF.